These T cell receptor beta chains were read from a single sample in a study of blood T cell repertoires in COVID-19. Only in-frame clones appear in the TCRdb table, and some are missing; sequencing was by immunoSEQ multiplex PCR. The sample carries around 300,000 clones, approximately 88% recorded once. Material for sequencing was peripheral blood. The receptor source for this set is a woman aged 30 to 39 with COVID-19, enrolled during active disease. CDR3s include the opening cysteine and the closing phenylalanine or tryptophan. D genes are given only for firm matches. Clone size is not always given. Where it is, it says once, few, many or a class for expanded clones.

TGTGCCAGCAGCTTAGTTCTCGGGTTTGCCCTCGACTACGAGCAGTACTTC	CASSLVLGFALDYEQYF	NA	few	TRBV7-8	TRBJ2-7
TGTGCCAGCAGTCAAAGTAGGACAGGGGTTGCCTATGGCTACACCTTC	CASSQSRTGVAYGYTF	TRBD1	NA	TRBV2	TRBJ1-2
TGTGCCAGCAGTTCAACAGGGGGGAACACCGGGGAGCTGTTTTTT	CASSSTGGNTGELFF	TRBD1	few	TRBV6-5	TRBJ2-2
TGTGCCAGCAGCCACAACAGGGGGCGCGACTATGGCTACACCTTC	CASSHNRGRDYGYTF	TRBD1	NA	TRBV3-1/TRBV3-2	TRBJ1-2
TGCGCCAGCAACACAGGGGAGAATGAGCAGTTCTTC	CASNTGENEQFF	TRBD1	NA	TRBV10-1	TRBJ2-1
TGTGCCAGCAGCCAAGTAGATCCAGGTAAAGCTTTCTTT	CASSQVDPGKAFF	NA	once	TRBV4-2	TRBJ1-1
TGTGCCAGCAGTGAAGCAGCGCCAGGGAGAAACACCATATATTTT	CASSEAAPGRNTIYF	NA	NA	TRBV2	TRBJ1-3
TGTGCCAGCAGTTTACGGGGAAACTCTGGAAACACCATATATTTT	CASSLRGNSGNTIYF	NA	few	TRBV28	TRBJ1-3
TGCGCCAGCAGTGACAGGACCCGCACAGATACGCAGTATTTT	CASSDRTRTDTQYF	NA	NA	TRBV5-1	TRBJ2-3
TGTGCCAGCAGTGTCCCCGGGACACCCCTCCACTTT	CASSVPGTPLHF	NA	NA	TRBV25-1	TRBJ1-6
TGTGCCAGCAGACGAACCGGGACAGGGAACACCGGGGAGCTGTTTTTT	CASRRTGTGNTGELFF	TRBD1	NA	TRBV19	TRBJ2-2
TGTGCCAGCTCACCAAACAGCCTTAATGAAAAACTGTTTTTT	CASSPNSLNEKLFF	NA	NA	TRBV18	TRBJ1-4
TGTGCCAGCAGCGTAGTACCGGGTTTGGACACCGGGGAGCTGTTTTTT	CASSVVPGLDTGELFF	NA	NA	TRBV9	TRBJ2-2
TGTGCCAGCAGGGGGACAGGGGGAGATGAAAAACTGTTTTTT	CASRGTGGDEKLFF	TRBD1	NA	TRBV7-9	TRBJ1-4
TGTGCCAGCAGTTACTCGCGAAGAATGACTAACTATGGCTACACCTTC	CASSYSRRMTNYGYTF	NA	NA	TRBV6-5	TRBJ1-2
TGCGCCAGCAGCCAAGATAGAGGAAGCAATCAGCCCCAGCATTTT	CASSQDRGSNQPQHF	NA	NA	TRBV4-3	TRBJ1-5
TGCAGCGCCGGAGGGACCTACACAGATACGCAGTATTTT	CSAGGTYTDTQYF	NA	NA	TRBV29-1	TRBJ2-3
TGTGCCAGTAGTATAACGTCACAGGGCCGCAATCAGCCCCAGCATTTT	CASSITSQGRNQPQHF	NA	NA	TRBV19	TRBJ1-5
TGTGCCAGTCGGGTACCCAACACTGAAGCTTTCTTT	CASRVPNTEAFF	NA	NA	TRBV19	TRBJ1-1
TGTGCCAGCAGCTCGCCCTCAGGGGGCACTGAAGCTTTCTTT	CASSSPSGGTEAFF	TRBD1	NA	TRBV5-6	TRBJ1-1
TGCGCCAGCAGCTTGCCTTCGGGGGGGACAGATACGCAGTATTTT	CASSLPSGGTDTQYF	TRBD2	NA	TRBV5-1	TRBJ2-3
TGTGCCAGCAGCCTTCAGGGTTTGGGCAATCAGCCCCAGCATTTT	CASSLQGLGNQPQHF	NA	NA	TRBV7-2	TRBJ1-5
TGTGCCAGCAGCCCTCGGACAGGCTACAATGAGCAGTTCTTC	CASSPRTGYNEQFF	TRBD1	NA	TRBV5-4	TRBJ2-1
TGTGCCAGCAGCGCTAACACAGGGTTCGAGCAGTACTTC	CASSANTGFEQYF	NA	once	TRBV7-3	TRBJ2-7
TGTGCCAGCAGCCCGGAGAAGGCCTTCAATGAGCAGTTCTTC	CASSPEKAFNEQFF	NA	many	TRBV7-9	TRBJ2-1
TGTGCCAGCAGATTAACAGGGGAACCTAACTATGGCTACACCTTC	CASRLTGEPNYGYTF	TRBD1	NA	TRBV6-5	TRBJ1-2
TGTGCCAGCAGCTTACCGACTAGCTTAGGTGAGACCCAGTACTTC	CASSLPTSLGETQYF	TRBD2	few	TRBV7-2	TRBJ2-5
TGTGCCAGCAGCCAAGGCGGGGTCGGGTCTGAAGCTTTCTTT	CASSQGGVGSEAFF	NA	NA	TRBV14	TRBJ1-1
TGTGCCAGCAGTTTATCGATTAGGGCGGGGGGACTCCAAGAGACCCAGTACTTC	CASSLSIRAGGLQETQYF	TRBD2	NA	TRBV27	TRBJ2-5
TGTGCCAGCAGTAGAGGGACAGAACTCTCTGGAAACACCATATATTTT	CASSRGTELSGNTIYF	TRBD1	NA	TRBV6-2/TRBV6-3	TRBJ1-3
TGTGCCAGCAGCTTAAACAGGGGTGGGAATCAGCCCCAGCATTTT	CASSLNRGGNQPQHF	TRBD1	NA	TRBV7-2	TRBJ1-5
TGTGCCAGCAGCTTGGCAGGGGCTAACTATGGCTACACCTTC	CASSLAGANYGYTF	NA	NA	TRBV5-6	TRBJ1-2
TGTGCCACCAGTGATTTGGAGGGTCCCTACAATGAGCAGTTCTTC	CATSDLEGPYNEQFF	NA	NA	TRBV24-1	TRBJ2-1
TGTGCCAGCAGTTTAGTGGTCCCGGTCGGTACAGATACGCAGTATTTT	CASSLVVPVGTDTQYF	NA	once	TRBV6-5	TRBJ2-3
TGTGCCAGCAGTGATGAGCCACACAGCTACGAGCAGTACTTC	CASSDEPHSYEQYF	NA	NA	TRBV6-1	TRBJ2-7
TGTGCCACCAGTGATTTAGGAGGGGAGGACACCGGGGAGCTGTTTTTT	CATSDLGGEDTGELFF	NA	NA	TRBV24-1	TRBJ2-2
TGCGCCAGCAGCCCCGAACCCGGGACGGGAGCCCTTGGGGCCGCTTTCTTT	CASSPEPGTGALGAAFF	NA	NA	TRBV5-1	TRBJ1-1
TGTGCCAGCAGTCCGGGACAGGGGAGCTATGGCTACACCTTC	CASSPGQGSYGYTF	TRBD1	NA	TRBV5-4	TRBJ1-2
TGTGCCAGCAGCTTAGGGGGGCATTATAACTATGGCTACACCTTC	CASSLGGHYNYGYTF	NA	NA	TRBV11-2	TRBJ1-2
TGTGCCAGGGGGGCGGGGAACACTGAAGCTTTCTTT	CARGAGNTEAFF	NA	NA	TRBV6-5	TRBJ1-1